These T cell receptor beta chains were read from a single sample in a study of cytotoxic CD8 clonotypes in ibrutinib-treated CLL. TCRdb's table, derived via immunoSEQ multiplex PCR, lists solely in-frame clones and lacks some. The table shows over 120,000 clones, with approximately 80% occurring only once. Sequencing used PBMCs, obtained after 36 months of ibrutinib treatment. The origin of the receptors is a human donor with chronic lymphocytic leukemia. Both conserved end residues are part of each CDR3. Fields, in order: clone size, V gene, J gene, D gene, CDR3 protein, CDR3 DNA. D genes are given only for firm matches. Size is omitted from some rows. Given values are once, few, many or a class for expanded clones.

>.|TRBV5-1|TRBJ2-1|TRBD2
CASSSSPGLVYNEQFF
TGCGCCAGCAGCTCCTCACCGGGACTAGTATACAATGAGCAGTTCTTC
>.|TRBV6-5|TRBJ1-2|TRBD1
CASSYSARGRGGYTF
TGTGCCAGCAGTTACTCGGCCAGGGGGCGCGGGGGCTACACCTTC
>few|TRBV19|TRBJ2-7|TRBD2
CASSPLSGGSYEQYF
TGTGCCAGTAGTCCCCTTTCGGGGGGCTCCTACGAGCAGTACTTC
>.|TRBV6-1|TRBJ2-1|TRBD1
CASLDRAEYNEQFF
TGTGCCAGCCTGGACAGGGCGGAATACAATGAGCAGTTCTTC
>.|TRBV7-2|TRBJ2-3|.
CASSLRGLDTQYF
TGTGCCAGCAGCTTAAGAGGGTTGGATACGCAGTATTTT
>.|TRBV5-1|TRBJ2-7|TRBD2
CASSPGTTYEQYF
TGCGCCAGCAGCCCGGGGACTACCTACGAGCAGTACTTC
>.|TRBV4-1|TRBJ1-2|TRBD1
CASSQGQGAWGYGYTF
TGCGCCAGCAGCCAAGGACAGGGGGCTTGGGGCTATGGCTACACCTTC
>.|TRBV10-3|TRBJ2-3|.
CAIKQGSTDTQYF
TGTGCCATCAAACAGGGTAGCACAGATACGCAGTATTTT
>.|TRBV2|TRBJ2-5|.
CASSDSAFGTQYF
TGTGCCAGCAGTGACTCCGCGTTTGGGACCCAGTACTTC
>.|TRBV9|TRBJ2-3|TRBD2
CASSVYAGGAPSTDTQYF
TGTGCCAGCAGCGTATACGCGGGAGGTGCCCCTAGCACAGATACGCAGTATTTT
>.|TRBV19|TRBJ2-7|.
CASSTGPFPPEQYF
TGTGCCAGTAGTACCGGTCCTTTTCCGCCCGAGCAGTACTTC
>few|TRBV6-1|TRBJ1-2|.
CASDRDMTYGYTF
TGTGCCAGTGACCGGGACATGACCTATGGCTACACCTTC
>once|TRBV4-1|TRBJ2-7|TRBD2
CASSQLAGEGYEQYF
TGCGCCAGCAGCCAACTAGCGGGAGAGGGGTACGAGCAGTACTTC
>.|TRBV30|TRBJ1-2|.
CAQGHGVPGYTF
TGTGCCCAGGGACATGGCGTTCCTGGCTACACCTTC
>.|TRBV28|TRBJ1-3|.
CASSLRGGNTIYF
TGTGCCAGCAGTTTACGGGGGGGAAACACCATATATTTT
>.|TRBV20-1|TRBJ1-1|.
CSARRNTEAFF
TGCAGTGCTAGAAGGAACACTGAAGCTTTCTTT
>.|TRBV6-5|TRBJ1-2|.
CASSYEGWNYGYTF
TGTGCCAGCAGTTACGAGGGGTGGAACTATGGCTACACCTTC
>.|TRBV2|TRBJ2-2|.
CASSESWQPNTGELFF
TGTGCCAGCAGTGAAAGTTGGCAGCCAAACACCGGGGAGCTGTTTTTT
>.|TRBV19|TRBJ2-3|.
CASSGNTDTQYF
TGTGCCAGTAGTGGGAACACAGATACGCAGTATTTT
>once|TRBV7-9|TRBJ1-1|.
CASSLDENTEAFF
TGTGCCAGCAGCTTAGATGAAAACACTGAAGCTTTCTTT
>.|TRBV30|TRBJ2-7|TRBD2
CAWSPLGSGPGGQYF
TGTGCCTGGAGTCCACTGGGTAGCGGGCCGGGCGGGCAGTACTTC
>.|TRBV29-1|TRBJ1-1|.
CSVVRQMNTEAFF
TGCAGCGTTGTCAGGCAGATGAACACTGAAGCTTTCTTT
>.|TRBV9|TRBJ2-1|.
CASSVVRGKRGEQFF
TGTGCCAGCAGCGTAGTTAGGGGAAAACGGGGTGAGCAGTTCTTC
>.|TRBV5-1|TRBJ1-1|.
CASGPKGVSEAFF
TGCGCCAGCGGACCAAAAGGGGTGAGTGAAGCTTTCTTT
>once|TRBV5-3|TRBJ2-7|.
CAYWGQYF
TGTGCTTACTGGGGACAGTACTTC
>.|TRBV25-1|TRBJ1-1|.
CASSEGPATEAFF
TGTGCCAGCAGTGAAGGGCCGGCCACTGAAGCTTTCTTT